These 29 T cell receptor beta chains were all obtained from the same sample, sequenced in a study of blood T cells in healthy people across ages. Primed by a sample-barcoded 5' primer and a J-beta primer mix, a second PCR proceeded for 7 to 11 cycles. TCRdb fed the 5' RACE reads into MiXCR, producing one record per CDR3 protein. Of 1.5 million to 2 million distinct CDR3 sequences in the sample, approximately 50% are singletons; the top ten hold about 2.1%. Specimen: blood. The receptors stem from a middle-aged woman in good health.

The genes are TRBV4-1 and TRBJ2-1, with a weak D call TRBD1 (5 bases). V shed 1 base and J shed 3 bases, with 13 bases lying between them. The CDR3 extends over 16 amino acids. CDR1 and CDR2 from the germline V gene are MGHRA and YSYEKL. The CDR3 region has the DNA TGCGCCAGCAGCCAAGCAATGAGGCAGGGCTACAATGAGCAGTTCTTC. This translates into CASSQAMRQGYNEQFF.

The CDR3 spells CSAPKRRRQGATDTQYF. The CDR3 region has the DNA TGCAGTGCTCCTAAGAGGCGGCGACAGGGTGCTACAGATACGCAGTATTTT. This sequence joins TRBV20-1 and TRBJ2-3, with 7 bases lining up with TRBD1. Germline V gene lookup returns CDR1 DFQATT and CDR2 SNEGSKA (reference sequence). J gave up 3 bases and V 5 bases, and 17 bases lay outside the gene matches. There are 17 residues in the CDR3.

The CDR3 DNA reads TGCAGCGTCGCACAGGGGAACAGGATCGGTACGCAGTATTTT. Translation: CSVAQGNRIGTQYF. The chain links TRBV29-1 to TRBJ2-3; 7 nucleotides line up with TRBD1. Unmatched junction bases numbered 14, after V lost 6 bases and J lost 8 bases. From germline, CDR1 is SQVTM and CDR2 ANQGSEA. The CDR3 is made up of 14 amino acids.

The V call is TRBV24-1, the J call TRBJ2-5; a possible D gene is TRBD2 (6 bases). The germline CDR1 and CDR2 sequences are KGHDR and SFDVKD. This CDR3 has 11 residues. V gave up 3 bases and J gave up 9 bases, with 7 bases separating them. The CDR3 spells CATSDGGAQYF. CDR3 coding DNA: TGTGCCACCAGTGATGGCGGGGCCCAGTACTTC.

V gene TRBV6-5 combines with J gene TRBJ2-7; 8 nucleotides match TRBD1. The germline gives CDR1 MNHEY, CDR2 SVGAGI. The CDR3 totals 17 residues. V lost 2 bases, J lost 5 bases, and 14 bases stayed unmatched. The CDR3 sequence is CASSYNPWTGIDHEQYF. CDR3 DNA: TGTGCCAGCAGTTACAACCCCTGGACAGGGATTGACCACGAGCAGTACTTC.

CDR3 amino acids: CASSFDDRRRTNEKLFF. The CDR3 DNA follows: TGCGCCAGCAGCTTTGATGACAGGCGACGCACTAATGAAAAACTGTTTTTT. The rearrangement uses TRBV5-1 and TRBJ1-4; D may be TRBD1 (6 bases). CDR1 is SGHRS, CDR2 YFSETQ, per germline. The CDR3 loop spans 17 amino acids. V shed 2 bases and J shed 2 bases, with 16 bases lying between them.

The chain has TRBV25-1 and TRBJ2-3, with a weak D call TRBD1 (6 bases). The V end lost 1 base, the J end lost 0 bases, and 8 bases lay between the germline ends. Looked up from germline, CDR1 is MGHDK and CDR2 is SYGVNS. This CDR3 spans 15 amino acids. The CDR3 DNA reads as TGTGCCAGCAGTGAATTGGGACACAGCACAGATACGCAGTATTTT. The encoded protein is CASSELGHSTDTQYF.

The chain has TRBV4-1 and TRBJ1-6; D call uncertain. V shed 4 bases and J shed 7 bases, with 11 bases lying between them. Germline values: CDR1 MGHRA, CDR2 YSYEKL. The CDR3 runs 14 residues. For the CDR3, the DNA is TGCGCCAGCAGCCGGGAAAGGGTGAATTCACCCCTCCACTTT. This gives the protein CASSRERVNSPLHF.

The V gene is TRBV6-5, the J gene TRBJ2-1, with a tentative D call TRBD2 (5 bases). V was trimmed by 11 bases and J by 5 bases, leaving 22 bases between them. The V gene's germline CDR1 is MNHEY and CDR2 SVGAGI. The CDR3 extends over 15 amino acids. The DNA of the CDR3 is TGTGCCTGCATTCAAAGAGCCCTAGCAGACAATGAGCAGTTCTTC. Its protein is CACIQRALADNEQFF.

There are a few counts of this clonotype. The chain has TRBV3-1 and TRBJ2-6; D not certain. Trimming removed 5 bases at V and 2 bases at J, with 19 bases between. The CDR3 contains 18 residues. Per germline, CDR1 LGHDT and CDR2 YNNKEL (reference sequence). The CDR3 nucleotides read TGTGCCAGCAGCAGCCAAGGGATTCTAAGCGCTGGGGCCAACGTCCTGACTTTC. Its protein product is CASSSQGILSAGANVLTF.

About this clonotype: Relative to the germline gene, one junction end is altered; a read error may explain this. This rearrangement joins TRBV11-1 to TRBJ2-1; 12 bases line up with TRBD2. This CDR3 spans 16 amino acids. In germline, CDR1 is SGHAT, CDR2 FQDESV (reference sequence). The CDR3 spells CARSLGLAGPYNEQFF. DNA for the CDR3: TGTGCCCGCAGCTTAGGACTAGCGGGGCCTTACAATGAGCAGTTCTTC.

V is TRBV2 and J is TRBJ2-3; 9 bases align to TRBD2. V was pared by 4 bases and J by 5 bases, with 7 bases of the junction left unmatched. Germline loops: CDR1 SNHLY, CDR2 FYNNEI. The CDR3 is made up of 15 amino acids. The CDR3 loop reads CASSVPSGALDTQYF. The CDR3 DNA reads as TGTGCCAGCAGTGTTCCTAGCGGGGCTCTAGATACGCAGTATTTT.

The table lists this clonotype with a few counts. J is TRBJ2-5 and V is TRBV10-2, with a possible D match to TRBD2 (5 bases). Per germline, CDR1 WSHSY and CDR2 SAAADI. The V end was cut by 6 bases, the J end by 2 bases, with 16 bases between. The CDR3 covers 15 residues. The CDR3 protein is CASSWRRGRQETQYF. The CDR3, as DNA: TGCGCCAGCAGCTGGAGGCGAGGCAGACAAGAGACCCAGTACTTC.

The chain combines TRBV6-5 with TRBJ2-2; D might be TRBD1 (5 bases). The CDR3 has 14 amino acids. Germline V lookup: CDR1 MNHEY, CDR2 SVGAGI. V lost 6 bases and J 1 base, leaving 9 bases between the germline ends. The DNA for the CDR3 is TGTGCCAGCAGGCCCACAGGGAACACCGGGGAGCTGTTTTTT. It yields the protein CASRPTGNTGELFF.

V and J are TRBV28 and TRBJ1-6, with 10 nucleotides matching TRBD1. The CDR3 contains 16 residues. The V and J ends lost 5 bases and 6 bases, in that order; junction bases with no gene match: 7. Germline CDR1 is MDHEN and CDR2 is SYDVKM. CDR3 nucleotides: TGTGCCAGCAGTCCCCCCGGGACAGGGGTTAATTCACCCCTCCACTTT. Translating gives CASSPPGTGVNSPLHF. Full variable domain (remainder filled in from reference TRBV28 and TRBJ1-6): DVKVTQSSRYLVKRTGEKVFLECVQDMDHENMFWYRQDPGLGLRLIYFSYDVKMKEKGDIPEGYSVSREKKERFSLILESASTNQTSMYLCASSPPGTGVNSPLHFGNGTRLTVT.

This CDR3 is CASSPRRQGYYGYTF. The DNA for the CDR3 is TGTGCCAGCAGTCCCCGAAGACAGGGCTACTATGGCTACACCTTC. The rearrangement joins TRBV27 to TRBJ1-2; 7 bases agree with TRBD1. The CDR3 contains 15 residues. The V gene end was trimmed by 5 bases and the J gene end by 3 bases; junction bases not matched to a gene: 9. Germline V gene data show CDR1 as MNHEY and CDR2 as SMNVEV (reference sequence).

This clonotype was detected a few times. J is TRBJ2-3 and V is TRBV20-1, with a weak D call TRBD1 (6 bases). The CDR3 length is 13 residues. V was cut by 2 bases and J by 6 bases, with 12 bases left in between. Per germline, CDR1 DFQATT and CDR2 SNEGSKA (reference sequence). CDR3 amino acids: CSARLTGLDTQYF. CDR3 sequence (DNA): TGCAGTGCTAGATTGACAGGTCTCGATACGCAGTATTTT.

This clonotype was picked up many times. CDR3 DNA sequence: TGTGCCAGCAGCTTAGGACTAGCGGGGCAAGAGACCCAGTACTTC. Encoded protein: CASSLGLAGQETQYF. The rearrangement joins TRBV7-2 to TRBJ2-5; 11 bases are a match to TRBD2. The V and J ends lost 1 base and 2 bases, in that order; junction bases with no gene match: 0. Germline CDR1 and CDR2: SGHTA and FQGNSA. The CDR3 consists of 15 residues.

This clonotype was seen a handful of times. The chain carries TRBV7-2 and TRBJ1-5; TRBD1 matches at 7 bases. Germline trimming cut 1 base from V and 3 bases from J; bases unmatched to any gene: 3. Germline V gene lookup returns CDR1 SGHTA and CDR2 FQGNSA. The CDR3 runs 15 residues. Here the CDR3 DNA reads TGTGCCAGCAGCTTAGGGGGACAGTACAATCAGCCCCAGCATTTT. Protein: CASSLGGQYNQPQHF.

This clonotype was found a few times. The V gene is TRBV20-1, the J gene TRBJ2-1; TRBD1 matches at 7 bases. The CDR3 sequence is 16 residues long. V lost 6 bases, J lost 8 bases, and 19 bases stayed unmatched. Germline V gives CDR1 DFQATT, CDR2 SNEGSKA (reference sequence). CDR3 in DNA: TGCAGTGCAAAGGCCGGGCAGGGGGAAGTGCGGCATGAGCAGTTCTTC. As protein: CSAKAGQGEVRHEQFF.

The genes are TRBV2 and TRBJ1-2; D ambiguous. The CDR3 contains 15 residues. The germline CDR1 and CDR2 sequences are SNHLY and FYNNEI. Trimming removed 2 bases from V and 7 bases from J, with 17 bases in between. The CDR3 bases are TGTGCCAGCAGTGAAAGCCGGCCCTCGGTGTCTGGCTACACCTTC. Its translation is CASSESRPSVSGYTF.

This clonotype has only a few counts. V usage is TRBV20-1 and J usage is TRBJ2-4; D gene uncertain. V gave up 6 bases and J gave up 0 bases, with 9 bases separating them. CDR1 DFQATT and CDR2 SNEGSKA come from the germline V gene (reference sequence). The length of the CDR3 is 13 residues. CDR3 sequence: CSAGRLAKNIQYF. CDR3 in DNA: TGCAGTGCAGGGCGGCTAGCCAAAAACATTCAGTACTTC.

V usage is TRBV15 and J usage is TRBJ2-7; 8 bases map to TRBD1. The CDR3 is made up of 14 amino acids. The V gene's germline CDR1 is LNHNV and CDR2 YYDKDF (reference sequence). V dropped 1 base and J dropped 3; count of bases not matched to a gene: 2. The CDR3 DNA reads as TGTGCCACCAGCAGAGGACAGGGGCGCTACGAGCAGTACTTC. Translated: CATSRGQGRYEQYF.

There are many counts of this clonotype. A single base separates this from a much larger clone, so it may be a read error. CDR3 coding DNA: TGTGCCAGCAGCGTCGGAGGGGACTCCTACGAGCAGTACTTC. Translation gives CASSVGGDSYEQYF. The chain joins TRBV9 to TRBJ2-7; a possible D gene is TRBD2 (6 bases). Germline CDR1 SGDLS, CDR2 YYNGEE. Trimming left V 2 bases short and J 0 bases short, with 9 bases between. CDR3 length: 14 residues.

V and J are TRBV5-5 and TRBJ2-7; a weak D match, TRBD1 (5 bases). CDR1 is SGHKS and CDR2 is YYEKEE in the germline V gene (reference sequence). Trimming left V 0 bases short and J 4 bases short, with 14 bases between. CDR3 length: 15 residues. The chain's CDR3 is CASSLGARAYYEQYF. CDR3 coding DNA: TGTGCCAGCAGCTTGGGGGCCAGGGCGTATTACGAGCAGTACTTC.

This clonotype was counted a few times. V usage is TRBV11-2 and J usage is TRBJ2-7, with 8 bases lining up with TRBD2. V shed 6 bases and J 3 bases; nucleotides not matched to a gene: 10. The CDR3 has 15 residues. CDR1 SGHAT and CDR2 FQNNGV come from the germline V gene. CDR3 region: CASSRTPGLGYEQYF. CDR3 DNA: TGTGCCAGCAGTCGCACTCCGGGACTAGGCTACGAGCAGTACTTC. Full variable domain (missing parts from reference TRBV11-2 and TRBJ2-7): EAGVAQSPRYKIIEKRQSVAFWCNPISGHATLYWYQQILGQGPKLLIQFQNNGVVDDSQLPKDRFSAERLKGVDSTLKIQPAKLEDSAVYLCASSRTPGLGYEQYFGPGTRLTVT.

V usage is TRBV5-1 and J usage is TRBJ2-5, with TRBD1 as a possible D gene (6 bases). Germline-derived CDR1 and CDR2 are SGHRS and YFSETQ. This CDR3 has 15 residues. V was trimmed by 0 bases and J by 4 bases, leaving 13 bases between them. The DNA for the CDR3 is TGCGCCAGCAGCTTGGGCCAGGGGACCCCAGAGACCCAGTACTTC. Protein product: CASSLGQGTPETQYF.

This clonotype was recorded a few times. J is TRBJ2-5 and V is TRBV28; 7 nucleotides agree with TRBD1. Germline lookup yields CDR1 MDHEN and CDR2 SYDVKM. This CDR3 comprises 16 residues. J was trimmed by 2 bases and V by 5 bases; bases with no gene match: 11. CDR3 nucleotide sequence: TGTGCCAGCAGTCTCTCCGGGACAGCCGAGCAAGAGACCCAGTACTTC. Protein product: CASSLSGTAEQETQYF.

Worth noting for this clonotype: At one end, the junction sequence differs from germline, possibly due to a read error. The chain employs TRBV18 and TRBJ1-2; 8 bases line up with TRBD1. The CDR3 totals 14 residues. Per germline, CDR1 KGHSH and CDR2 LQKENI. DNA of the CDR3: TGTGCCAACTCACTCAGCCAGGGGGCAGGTGGCTACACCTTC. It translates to CANSLSQGAGGYTF.